The 18 T cell receptor beta chains below come from one sample, sequenced in a study of T cell repertoires in cytomegalovirus infection. MiXCR, applied by TCRdb to the reads, yields one record per CDR3 protein. The sample lists just under 550,000 distinct CDR3 sequences, 26% occurring once. What was sequenced was PBMCs. Receptor source: a human donor in good health (CMV status not recorded). Some clones in this sample may be carry-over from other donors' samples.

The rearrangement joins TRBV18 to TRBJ2-1; D tentatively fits TRBD1 or TRBD2 (5 bases each). Trimming removed 5 bases at V and 9 bases at J, with 20 bases between. Germline V gene sequence: CDR1 KGHSH, CDR2 LQKENI. The CDR3 covers 15 residues. CDR3 nucleotides: TGTGCCAGCTCATCCTCACTAGGGGCGATTAGTGAGCAGTTCTTC. Its translation is CASSSSLGAISEQFF.

This clonotype has just a few counts. The gene calls are TRBV7-6 and TRBJ2-3; TRBD1 is a possible D gene (6 bases). Germline V gene data show CDR1 as SGHVS and CDR2 as FNYEAQ. V was clipped by 5 bases and J by 0 bases, with 12 bases between them. This CDR3 is built from 15 residues. CDR3 sequence (DNA): TGTGCCAGCAGCCCAGGACAGTCCAGCACAGATACGCAGTATTTT. As protein: CASSPGQSSTDTQYF. Supplemented by reference TRBV7-6 and TRBJ2-3, the full variable domain reads GAGVSQSPRYKVTKRGQDVALRCDPISGHVSLYWYRQALGQGPEFLTYFNYEAQQDKSGLPNDRFSAERPEGSISTLTIQRTEQRDSAMYRCASSPGQSSTDTQYFGPGTRLTVL.

This chain connects TRBV11-2 to TRBJ2-3; 9 bases are shared with TRBD1. The junction had 10 bases not matched to a gene; V was cut back by 6 bases and J by 0 bases. CDR3 length equals 17 residues. The germline V gene encodes CDR1 SGHAT and CDR2 FQNNGV. This chain's CDR3 is CASSPGTGHPSTDTQYF. Here the CDR3 DNA reads TGTGCCAGCAGTCCCGGGACAGGGCACCCTAGCACAGATACGCAGTATTTT. The full variable domain, in which reference TRBV11-2 and TRBJ2-3 provide the parts outside the CDR3, is EAGVAQSPRYKIIEKRQSVAFWCNPISGHATLYWYQQILGQGPKLLIQFQNNGVVDDSQLPKDRFSAERLKGVDSTLKIQPAKLEDSAVYLCASSPGTGHPSTDTQYFGPGTRLTVL.

There are many counts of this clonotype. The V and J genes are TRBV7-2 and TRBJ2-3, with a weak D call TRBD2 (6 bases). CDR3 length: 15 residues. V lost 2 bases to trimming and J lost 0 bases, with 9 bases between them. Germline assignment: CDR1 SGHTA and CDR2 FQGNSA. The CDR3 loop is CASSLLSGSTDTQYF. The DNA for the CDR3 is TGTGCCAGCAGCTTATTGAGCGGGAGCACAGATACGCAGTATTTT.

The sample holds a few counts of this clonotype. The chain recombines TRBV24-1 with TRBJ1-1; no reliable D call. Trimming removed 4 bases from V and 4 bases from J, with 6 bases in between. Germline CDR1 KGHDR, CDR2 SFDVKD. This CDR3 contains 12 residues. The CDR3 coding sequence is TGTGCCACCAGTGACGCCGGCACTGAAGCTTTCTTT. As protein: CATSDAGTEAFF.

This clonotype has at least ten counts. As DNA, the CDR3 is TGTGCCAGCAGCTTAGCACTAGCGGGAGGGAGAAGCACAGATACGCAGTATTTT. Protein sequence: CASSLALAGGRSTDTQYF. The chain employs TRBV7-2 and TRBJ2-3; 13 positions match TRBD2. V lost 0 bases, J lost 0 bases, and 3 bases stayed unmatched. This CDR3 comprises 18 residues. In germline, CDR1 is SGHTA, CDR2 FQGNSA.

This chain uses TRBV19 with TRBJ2-7; a possible D gene is TRBD2 (7 bases). CDR1 is LNHDA, CDR2 SQIVND, per germline (reference sequence). Trimming took 5 bases from V and 12 from J, leaving 17 bases between them. CDR3 length equals 12 residues. In DNA form, the CDR3 reads TGTGCCAGTAGTCCGGGGGGCGGAGCAGCGTACTTC. Encoded protein: CASSPGGGAAYF.

In its sample, this clonotype was seen a few times. The J gene is TRBJ1-5, the V gene TRBV5-6; the D gene is possibly TRBD1 (6 bases). V shed 1 base and J shed 2 bases, with 10 bases lying between them. The germline V gene has CDR1 SGHDT and CDR2 YYEEEE. This CDR3 is built from 15 residues. The CDR3 region has the DNA TGTGCCAGCAGCTTGCAACAGGGTGGCAATCAGCCCCAGCATTTT. Translated, it gives CASSLQQGGNQPQHF.

This chain connects TRBV29-1 to TRBJ2-1; no firm D call. V was clipped by 3 bases and J by 3 bases, with 12 bases between them. CDR3 length: 14 residues. CDR1 is SQVTM and CDR2 is ANQGSEA in the germline V gene. CDR3 in DNA: TGCAGCGTTGAGACCGCCAGGATCTACAATGAGCAGTTCTTC. Protein sequence: CSVETARIYNEQFF.

The rearrangement joins TRBV14 to TRBJ2-7; 7 bases line up with TRBD2. The V and J ends lost 7 bases and 0 bases, in that order; junction bases with no gene match: 6. Germline V CDR1 and CDR2: SGHDN, FVKESK. The CDR3 length is 14 residues. CDR3 DNA: TGTGCCAGCAACAACGGGGGGTCCTCCTACGAGCAGTACGTC. As protein: CASNNGGSSYEQYV.

This clonotype was picked up a small number of times. The CDR3 loop reads CASSSQKGLAGGQWGAQYF. CDR3 DNA sequence: TGTGCCAGCAGTTCACAAAAAGGGCTAGCGGGAGGGCAATGGGGGGCCCAGTACTTC. This chain uses TRBV6-6 with TRBJ2-5, with 12 bases lining up with TRBD2. The V and J ends lost 4 bases and 9 bases, in that order; junction bases with no gene match: 21. The CDR3 length is 19 residues. The germline CDR1 and CDR2 sequences are MNHNY and SVGAGI (reference sequence).

V gene TRBV13 combines with J gene TRBJ2-2; D ambiguous. Germline assignment: CDR1 PRHDT and CDR2 FYEKMQ (reference sequence). The CDR3 runs 11 residues. V was clipped by 6 bases and J by 8 bases, with 7 bases between them. CDR3 sequence reads: CASRRRGELFF. DNA for the CDR3: TGTGCCAGCAGACGAAGGGGGGAGCTGTTTTTT.

This chain uses TRBV7-6 with TRBJ2-3; maybe TRBD2 (6 bases). The V end was cut by 2 bases, the J end by 2 bases, with 14 bases between. The CDR3 length is 16 residues. Germline assignment: CDR1 SGHVS and CDR2 FNYEAQ. CDR3 coding DNA: TGTGCCAGCAGCTTATCGGGTAGCGGTACCACAGATACGCAGTATTTT. Protein product: CASSLSGSGTTDTQYF.

This chain uses TRBV18 with TRBJ1-5; 10 bases are shared with TRBD1. The CDR3 is made up of 16 amino acids. Per germline, CDR1 KGHSH and CDR2 LQKENI. V lost 3 bases to trimming and J lost 5 bases; unmatched junction nucleotides: 7. For the CDR3, the DNA is TGTGCCAGCTCACCTAGGGACAGGGGACGGGATCAGCCCCAGCATTTT. Residues: CASSPRDRGRDQPQHF.

Points on this clonotype: This may arise from a read error, as a much more abundant clone is one base away. The J gene is TRBJ2-7, the V gene TRBV14; 8 nucleotides line up with TRBD2. CDR3 length: 13 residues. V shed 5 bases, J shed 5 bases, and the junction held 5 bases outside the gene matches. The germline V gene has CDR1 SGHDN and CDR2 FVKESK. The CDR3 here is CASSSGLADEQYF. The DNA of the CDR3 is TGTGCCAGCAGCTCCGGACTAGCCGACGAGCAGTACTTC. Using reference TRBV14 and TRBJ2-7 for the parts outside the CDR3, the full variable domain is EAGVTQFPSHSVIEKGQTVTLRCDPISGHDNLYWYRRVMGKEIKFLLHFVKESKQDESGMPNNRFLAERTGGTYSTLKVQPAELEDSGVYFCASSSGLADEQYFGPGTRLTVT.

This rearrangement joins TRBV6-6 to TRBJ2-7; no clear D gene. V lost 0 bases and J 2 bases, leaving 8 bases between the germline ends. Germline CDR1 and CDR2: MNHNY and SVGAGI (reference sequence). CDR3 size: 14 residues. The CDR3 spells CASSYSADAYEQYF. The CDR3 bases are TGTGCCAGCAGTTACTCAGCAGACGCCTACGAGCAGTACTTC.

The chain carries TRBV29-1 and TRBJ2-1; 8 bases match TRBD2. CDR1 and CDR2 from the germline V gene are SQVTM and ANQGSEA. CDR3 size: 12 residues. The V segment lost 8 bases and the J segment 8 bases; nucleotides outside the gene matches: 8. The CDR3 protein is CSTSGLVDEQFF. CDR3 nucleotides: TGCAGCACCTCGGGACTAGTGGATGAGCAGTTCTTC.

This clonotype showed up many times. The chain couples TRBV6-5 to TRBJ1-2; D unresolved. The V end lost 5 bases, the J end lost 3 bases, and 10 bases lay between the germline ends. The CDR3 covers 13 residues. The germline V gene encodes CDR1 MNHEY and CDR2 SVGAGI. The CDR3 DNA sequence: TGTGCCAGCAGTCCCCTCGGGGACTATGGCTACACCTTC. It specifies CASSPLGDYGYTF.